The 15 T cell receptor beta chains reported below all come from one sample, sequenced in a study of T cell changes during pregnancy in multiple sclerosis (dated by TCRdb to the late 2010s). The library came from the immunoSEQ multiplex PCR assay. The table was pulled from immuneACCESS by TCRdb, which kept in-frame rearrangements only. Such tables lose some clones; where checked, under half of the loss comes from unresolved V genes, and the rest has no known cause. This sample is represented by about 50,000 clones; around nine tenths of them were singletons. The ten most abundant clones make up about 0.28% of the sample. This specimen was CD4+ T cells from peripheral blood mononuclear cells, taken in the second trimester of pregnancy. The receptors stem from a female donor with multiple sclerosis, enrolled in a pregnancy study.

V gene TRBV19 combines with J gene TRBJ2-7; tentatively, D is TRBD1 (6 bases). This CDR3 has 15 residues. Trimming shortened V by 2 bases and J by 0 bases, and 11 bases separated the two germline ends. Germline values: CDR1 LNHDA, CDR2 SQIVND (reference sequence). DNA for the CDR3: TGTGCCAGTAGTATAAATGCGGACAGCTCCTACGAGCAGTACTTC. Its translation is CASSINADSSYEQYF.

The chain recombines TRBV7-2 with TRBJ2-1; TRBD2 matches 12 bases. The CDR3 consists of 18 residues. Germline V gene lookup returns CDR1 SGHTA and CDR2 FQGNSA. V lost 2 bases to trimming and J lost 8 bases; unmatched junction nucleotides: 13. The CDR3 DNA follows: TGTGCCAGCAGCTTAAGGGCTAGCGGGGGGGATTTAACGGATGAGCAGTTCTTC. Its translation: CASSLRASGGDLTDEQFF.

The gene calls are TRBV6-1 and TRBJ2-5; no reliable D call. V lost 4 bases, J lost 1 base, and 10 bases lay in between. This CDR3 region has 14 residues. Germline CDR1 reads MNHNS; CDR2 reads SASEGT. CDR3 DNA: TGTGCCAGCAGTGGCTCCGTGGCCCAAGAGACCCAGTACTTC. Translation: CASSGSVAQETQYF.

The CDR3 region has the DNA TGTGCCAGCGTAGGGGTTGCTGGAAACACCATATATTTT. Its protein product is CASVGVAGNTIYF. The chain employs TRBV6-5 and TRBJ1-3; a weak D match, TRBD1 (5 bases). There are 13 residues in the CDR3. V lost 8 bases and J 2 bases, leaving 10 bases between the germline ends. In germline, CDR1 is MNHEY, CDR2 SVGAGI.

This chain uses TRBV19 with TRBJ1-5; the D gene is possibly TRBD1 (5 bases). The V and J ends lost 6 bases and 7 bases respectively, with 13 bases between them. Germline V gives CDR1 LNHDA, CDR2 SQIVND (reference sequence). This CDR3 comprises 13 residues. CDR3 region: CASRTVAGQPQHF. The CDR3 coding sequence is TGTGCCAGTAGGACAGTTGCCGGCCAGCCCCAGCATTTT.

This clone came up once. The chain has TRBV5-4 and TRBJ1-1; TRBD1 aligns across 8 bases. CDR3 length: 13 amino acids. V dropped 6 bases and J dropped 5; count of bases not matched to a gene: 6. In germline, CDR1 is SGHNT, CDR2 YYREEE (reference sequence). CDR3 amino acids: CASTLDRATEAFF. CDR3 sequence (DNA): TGTGCCAGCACACTGGACAGGGCGACTGAAGCTTTCTTT.

V gene TRBV2 combines with J gene TRBJ1-5, with TRBD1 as a possible D gene (6 bases). Per germline, CDR1 SNHLY and CDR2 FYNNEI. The CDR3 is made up of 15 amino acids. Trimming pared 7 bases from V and 4 bases from J, leaving 17 bases between. CDR3 bases: TGTGCCAGCAAGAAACAGGGTAGGACAAATCAGCCCCAGCATTTT. Amino acids: CASKKQGRTNQPQHF.

The rearrangement joins TRBV19 to TRBJ2-1; perhaps TRBD2 as D (5 bases). CDR1 LNHDA and CDR2 SQIVND come from the germline V gene (reference sequence). The V end was cut by 9 bases, the J end by 6 bases, with 24 bases between. The length of the CDR3 is 16 residues. The CDR3 DNA is TGTGCCAGCGAAAAAAGGACCGGGAACACGGGCAATGAGCAGTTCTTC. Translating it yields CASEKRTGNTGNEQFF. The whole variable domain, remainder taken from reference TRBV19 and TRBJ2-1, is DGGITQSPKYLFRKEGQNVTLSCEQNLNHDAMYWYRQDPGQGLRLIYYSQIVNDFQKGDIAEGYSVSREKKESFPLTVTSAQKNPTAFYLCASEKRTGNTGNEQFFGPGTRLTVL.

The rearrangement links TRBV7-3 to TRBJ1-6; no definite D call. Trimming removed 2 bases from V and 0 bases from J, with 5 bases in between. Germline values: CDR1 SGHTA, CDR2 FQGTGA. This CDR3 has 15 residues. CDR3 in DNA: TGTGCCAGCAGCTTATACAGCTCCTATAATTCACCCCTCCACTTT. Its protein product is CASSLYSSYNSPLHF.

By sample fraction, this clone is medium-sized. The V call is TRBV6-1, the J call TRBJ1-1; 9 nucleotides align to TRBD1. Per germline, CDR1 MNHNS and CDR2 SASEGT. The length of the CDR3 is 15 residues. The junction had 14 bases not matched to a gene; V was cut back by 7 bases and J by 8 bases. CDR3 sequence reads: CASKRGTGRVLEAFF. Written as DNA, the CDR3 is TGTGCCAGCAAGAGAGGGACAGGGAGAGTCCTAGAAGCTTTCTTT.

This clone showed up just a few times. The J gene is TRBJ1-6, the V gene TRBV10-3; perhaps TRBD1 as D (6 bases). CDR1 is ENHRY and CDR2 is SYGVKD in the germline V gene. V was pared by 8 bases and J by 4 bases, with 15 bases between. This CDR3 region has 15 residues. CDR3 sequence: CAIGGSSIYNSPLHF. The CDR3, as DNA: TGTGCCATCGGGGGCAGTTCAATTTATAATTCACCCCTCCACTTT.

The chain is built from TRBV2 and TRBJ1-4, with D possibly matching TRBD1 (5 bases). This CDR3 has 13 residues. Germline V CDR1 and CDR2: SNHLY, FYNNEI. V was shortened by 6 bases and J by 4 bases, with 9 bases between the two germline ends. The CDR3 region is CASRHRFNEKLFF. Written as DNA, the CDR3 is TGTGCCAGCAGACACAGGTTTAATGAAAAACTGTTTTTT.

The chain carries TRBV28 and TRBJ2-7; perhaps TRBD2 as D (5 bases). The V and J ends lost 7 bases and 2 bases respectively, with 18 bases between them. The germline V gene has CDR1 MDHEN and CDR2 SYDVKM. The CDR3 has 15 amino acids. The CDR3 DNA sequence: TGTGCCAGCACCCCGAGTAGACTACCAACCTACGAGCAGTACTTC. The encoded protein is CASTPSRLPTYEQYF.

The chain has TRBV7-9 and TRBJ1-3; 12 nucleotides agree with TRBD1. Germline CDR1 and CDR2: SEHNR and FQNEAQ (reference sequence). The CDR3 loop spans 16 amino acids. V was clipped by 5 bases and J by 3 bases; unmatched bases: 5. The CDR3 nucleotides are TGTGCCAGCAGCCGGGGACAGGGGGCGCGTGGAAACACCATATATTTT. Its translation is CASSRGQGARGNTIYF.

The chain couples TRBV19 to TRBJ2-1, with 8 positions matching TRBD2. The CDR3 extends over 13 amino acids. Germline assignment: CDR1 LNHDA and CDR2 SQIVND (reference sequence). Germline trimming cut 10 bases from V and 3 bases from J; bases unmatched to any gene: 5. The CDR3 DNA reads as TGTGCCACGGGGGGGCCCCTCTACAATGAGCAGTTCTTC. Its protein is CATGGPLYNEQFF.